This section outlines one T cell receptor beta chain sequence together with its context. This specimen comes from a study of control samples from healthy donors and cancer patients. Profiling relied on immunoSEQ multiplex PCR, and the TCRdb table lists in-frame clones only, not all of them. The table has about 110,000 clones, just under 85% seen once. Per germline, CDR1 SGHAT and CDR2 FQNNGV. The V end was cut by 4 bases, the J end by 9 bases, with 19 bases between. This CDR3 is built from 15 residues. The sequencing sample was made of blood. V usage is TRBV11-2 and J usage is TRBJ2-1, with a weak D call TRBD1 (6 bases). The receptor comes from a man aged 18 to 30 in good health. DNA for the CDR3: TGTGCCAGCAGCTCCAAGGGGGTTTGGGGGAGTGAGCAGTTCTTC. This codes for CASSSKGVWGSEQFF.